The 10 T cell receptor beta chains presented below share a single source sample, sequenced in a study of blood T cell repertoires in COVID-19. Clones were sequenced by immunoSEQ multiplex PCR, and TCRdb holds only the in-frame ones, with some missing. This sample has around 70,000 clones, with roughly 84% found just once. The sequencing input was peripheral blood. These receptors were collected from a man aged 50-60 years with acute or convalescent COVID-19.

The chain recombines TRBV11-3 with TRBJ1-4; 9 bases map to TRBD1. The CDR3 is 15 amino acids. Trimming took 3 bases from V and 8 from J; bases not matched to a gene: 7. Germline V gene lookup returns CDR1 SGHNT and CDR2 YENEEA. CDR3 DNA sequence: TGTGCCAGCAGCTTGGGACAGGGAGGGCGGGAAAAACTGTTTTTT. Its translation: CASSLGQGGREKLFF.

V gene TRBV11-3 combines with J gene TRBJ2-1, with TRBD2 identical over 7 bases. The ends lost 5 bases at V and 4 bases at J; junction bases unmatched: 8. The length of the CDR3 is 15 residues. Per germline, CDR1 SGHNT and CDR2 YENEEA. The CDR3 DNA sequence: TGTGCCAGCAGCGGAGGAGCGGGATCTTACAATGAGCAGTTCTTC. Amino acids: CASSGGAGSYNEQFF. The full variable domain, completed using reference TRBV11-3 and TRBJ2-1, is EAGVVQSPRYKIIEKKQPVAFWCNPISGHNTLYWYLQNLGQGPELLIRYENEEAVDDSQLPKDRFSAERLKGVDSTLKIQPAELGDSAVYLCASSGGAGSYNEQFFGPGTRLTVL.

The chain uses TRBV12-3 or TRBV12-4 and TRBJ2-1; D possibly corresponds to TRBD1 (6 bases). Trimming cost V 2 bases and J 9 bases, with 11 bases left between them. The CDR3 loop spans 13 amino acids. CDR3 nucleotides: TGTGCCAGCAGTTTAATCGGACAGAGTGAGCAGTTCTTC. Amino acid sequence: CASSLIGQSEQFF.

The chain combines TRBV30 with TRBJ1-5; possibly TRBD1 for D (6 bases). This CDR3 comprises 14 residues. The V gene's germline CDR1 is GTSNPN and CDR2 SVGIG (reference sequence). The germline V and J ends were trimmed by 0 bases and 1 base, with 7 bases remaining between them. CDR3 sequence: CAWSVGGSNQPQHF. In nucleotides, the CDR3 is TGTGCCTGGAGTGTTGGGGGCAGCAATCAGCCCCAGCATTTT.

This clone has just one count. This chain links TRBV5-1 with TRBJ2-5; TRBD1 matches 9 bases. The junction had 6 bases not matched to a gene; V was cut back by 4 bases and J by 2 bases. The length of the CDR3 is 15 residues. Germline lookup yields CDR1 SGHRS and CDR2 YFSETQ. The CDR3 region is CASSVYRGQQETQYF. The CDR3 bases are TGCGCCAGCAGCGTCTACAGGGGGCAGCAAGAGACCCAGTACTTC.

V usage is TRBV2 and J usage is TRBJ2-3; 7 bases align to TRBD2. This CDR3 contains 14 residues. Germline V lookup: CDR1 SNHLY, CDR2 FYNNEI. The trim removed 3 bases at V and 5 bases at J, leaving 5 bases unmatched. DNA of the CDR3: TGTGCCAGCAGTGATGAGCGGGGAATAGATACGCAGTATTTT. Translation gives CASSDERGIDTQYF.

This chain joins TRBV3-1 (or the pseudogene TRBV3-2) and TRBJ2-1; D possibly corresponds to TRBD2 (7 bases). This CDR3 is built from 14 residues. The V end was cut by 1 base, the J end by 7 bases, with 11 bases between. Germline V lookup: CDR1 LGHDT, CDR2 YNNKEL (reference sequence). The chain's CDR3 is CASSQGGGRNEQFF. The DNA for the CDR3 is TGTGCCAGCAGCCAAGGGGGGGGCAGGAATGAGCAGTTCTTC.

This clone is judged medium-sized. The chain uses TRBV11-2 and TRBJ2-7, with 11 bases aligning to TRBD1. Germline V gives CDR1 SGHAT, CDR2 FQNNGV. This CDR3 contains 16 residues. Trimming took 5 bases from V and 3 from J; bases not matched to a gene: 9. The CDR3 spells CASSVHGQGAFYEQYF. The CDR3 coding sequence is TGTGCCAGCAGCGTACACGGACAGGGGGCTTTCTACGAGCAGTACTTC.

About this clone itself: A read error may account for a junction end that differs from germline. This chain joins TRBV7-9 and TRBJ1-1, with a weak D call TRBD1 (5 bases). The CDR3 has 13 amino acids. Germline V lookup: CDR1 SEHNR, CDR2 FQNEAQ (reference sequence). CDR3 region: CASRLGAGTEAFF. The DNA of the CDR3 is TGTGCCAGCAGATTAGGGGCAGGGACTGAAGCTTTCTTT.

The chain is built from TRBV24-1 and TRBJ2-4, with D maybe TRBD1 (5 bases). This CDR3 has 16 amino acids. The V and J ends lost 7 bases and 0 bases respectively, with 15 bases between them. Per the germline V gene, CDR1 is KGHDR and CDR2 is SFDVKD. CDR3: CATSHRNELAKNIQYF. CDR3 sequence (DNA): TGTGCCACCAGCCACAGGAATGAACTAGCCAAAAACATTCAGTACTTC.